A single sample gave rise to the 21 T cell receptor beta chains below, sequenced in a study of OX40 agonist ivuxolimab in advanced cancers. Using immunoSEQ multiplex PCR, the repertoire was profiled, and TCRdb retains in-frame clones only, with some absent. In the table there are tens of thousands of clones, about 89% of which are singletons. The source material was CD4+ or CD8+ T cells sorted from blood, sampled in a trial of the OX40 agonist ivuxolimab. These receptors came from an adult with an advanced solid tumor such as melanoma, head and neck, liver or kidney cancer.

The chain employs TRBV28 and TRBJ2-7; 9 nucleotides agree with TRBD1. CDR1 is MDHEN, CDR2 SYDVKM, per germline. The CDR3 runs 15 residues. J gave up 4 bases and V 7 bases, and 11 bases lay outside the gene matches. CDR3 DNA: TGTGCCAGCACCTTAGGAGGGACAGGGTTGTACGAGCAGTACTTC. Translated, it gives CASTLGGTGLYEQYF. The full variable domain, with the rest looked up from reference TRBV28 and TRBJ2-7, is DVKVTQSSRYLVKRTGEKVFLECVQDMDHENMFWYRQDPGLGLRLIYFSYDVKMKEKGDIPEGYSVSREKKERFSLILESASTNQTSMYLCASTLGGTGLYEQYFGPGTRLTVT.

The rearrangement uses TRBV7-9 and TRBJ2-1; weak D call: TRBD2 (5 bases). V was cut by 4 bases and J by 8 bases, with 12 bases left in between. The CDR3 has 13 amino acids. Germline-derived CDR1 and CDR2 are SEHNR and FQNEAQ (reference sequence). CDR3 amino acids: CASSSRTRDEQFF. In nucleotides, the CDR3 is TGTGCCAGCAGCTCTCGGACTCGGGATGAGCAGTTCTTC.

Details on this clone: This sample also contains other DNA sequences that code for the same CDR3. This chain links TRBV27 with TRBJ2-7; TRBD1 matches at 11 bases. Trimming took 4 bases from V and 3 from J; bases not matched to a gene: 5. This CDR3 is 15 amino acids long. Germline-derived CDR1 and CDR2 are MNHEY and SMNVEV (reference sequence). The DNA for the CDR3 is TGTGCCAGCAGTTCACCGGGACAGGGGGTCTACGAGCAGTACTTC. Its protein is CASSSPGQGVYEQYF.

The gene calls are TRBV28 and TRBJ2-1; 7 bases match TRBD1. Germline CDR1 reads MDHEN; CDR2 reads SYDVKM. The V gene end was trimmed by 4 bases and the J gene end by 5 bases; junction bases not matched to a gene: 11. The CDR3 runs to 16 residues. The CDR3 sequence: CASSSGPGQQNNEQFF. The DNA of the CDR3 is TGTGCCAGCAGTTCCGGGCCGGGACAGCAAAACAATGAGCAGTTCTTC.

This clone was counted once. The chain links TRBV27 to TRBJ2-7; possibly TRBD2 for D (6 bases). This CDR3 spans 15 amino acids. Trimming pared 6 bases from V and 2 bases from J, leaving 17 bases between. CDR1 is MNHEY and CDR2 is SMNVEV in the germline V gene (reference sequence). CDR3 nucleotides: TGTGCCAGCAGAACTCAGGGTTCGGGGGCCTACGAGCAGTACTTC. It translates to CASRTQGSGAYEQYF.

The CDR3 is CASSIGGRRTDTQYF. As DNA, the CDR3 is TGTGCCAGTAGTATTGGGGGCAGACGCACAGATACGCAGTATTTT. The chain is built from TRBV19 and TRBJ2-3, with D perhaps matching TRBD1 (6 bases). The CDR3 extends over 15 amino acids. Germline loops: CDR1 LNHDA, CDR2 SQIVND (reference sequence). V dropped 3 bases and J dropped 1 base, with 11 bases sitting between them. The full variable domain, with the rest looked up from reference TRBV19 and TRBJ2-3, is DGGITQSPKYLFRKEGQNVTLSCEQNLNHDAMYWYRQDPGQGLRLIYYSQIVNDFQKGDIAEGYSVSREKKESFPLTVTSAQKNPTAFYLCASSIGGRRTDTQYFGPGTRLTVL.

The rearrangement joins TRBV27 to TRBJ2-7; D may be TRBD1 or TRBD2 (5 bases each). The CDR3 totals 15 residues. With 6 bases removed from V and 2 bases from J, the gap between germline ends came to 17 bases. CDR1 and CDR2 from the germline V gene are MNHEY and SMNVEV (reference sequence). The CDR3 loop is CASSSGTVPAYEQYF. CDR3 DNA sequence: TGTGCCAGCAGCTCAGGGACGGTGCCCGCCTACGAGCAGTACTTC.

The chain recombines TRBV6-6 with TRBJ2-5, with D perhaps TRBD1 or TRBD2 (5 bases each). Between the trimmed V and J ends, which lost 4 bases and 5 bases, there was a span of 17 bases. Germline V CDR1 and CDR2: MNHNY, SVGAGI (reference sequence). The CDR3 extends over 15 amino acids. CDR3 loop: CASSSSGTSRETQYF. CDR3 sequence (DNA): TGTGCCAGCAGTTCCTCCGGGACGTCTAGGGAGACCCAGTACTTC.

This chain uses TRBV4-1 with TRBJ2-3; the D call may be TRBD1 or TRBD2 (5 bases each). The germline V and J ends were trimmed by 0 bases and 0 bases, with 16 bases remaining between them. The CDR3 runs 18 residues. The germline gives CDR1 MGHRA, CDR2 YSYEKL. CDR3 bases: TGCGCCAGCAGCCAAGAAGTGGTCCGAGGGGCGAGCACAGATACGCAGTATTTT. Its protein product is CASSQEVVRGASTDTQYF.

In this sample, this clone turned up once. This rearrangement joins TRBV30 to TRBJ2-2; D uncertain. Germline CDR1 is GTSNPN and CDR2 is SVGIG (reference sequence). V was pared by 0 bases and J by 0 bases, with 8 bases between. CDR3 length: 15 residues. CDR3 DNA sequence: TGTGCCTGGAGTGTAGCGCTAGCGAACACCGGGGAGCTGTTTTTT. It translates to CAWSVALANTGELFF.

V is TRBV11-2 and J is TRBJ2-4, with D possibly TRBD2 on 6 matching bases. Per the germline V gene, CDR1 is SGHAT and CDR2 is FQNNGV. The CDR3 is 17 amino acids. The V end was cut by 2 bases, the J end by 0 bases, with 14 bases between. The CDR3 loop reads CASSLLAGPPAKNIQYF. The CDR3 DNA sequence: TGTGCCAGCAGCTTATTGGCGGGACCCCCAGCCAAAAACATTCAGTACTTC.

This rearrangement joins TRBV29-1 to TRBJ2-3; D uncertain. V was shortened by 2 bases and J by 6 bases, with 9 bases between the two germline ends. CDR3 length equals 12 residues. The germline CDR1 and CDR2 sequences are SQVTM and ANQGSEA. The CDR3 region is CSVELAPDTQYF. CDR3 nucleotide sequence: TGCAGCGTTGAATTGGCTCCTGATACGCAGTATTTT.

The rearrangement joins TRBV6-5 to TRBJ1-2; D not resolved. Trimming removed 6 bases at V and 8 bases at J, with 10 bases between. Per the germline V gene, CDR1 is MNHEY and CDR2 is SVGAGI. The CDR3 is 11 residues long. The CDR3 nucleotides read TGTGCCAGCAGGGATTTTGAAGGCTACACCTTC. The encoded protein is CASRDFEGYTF.

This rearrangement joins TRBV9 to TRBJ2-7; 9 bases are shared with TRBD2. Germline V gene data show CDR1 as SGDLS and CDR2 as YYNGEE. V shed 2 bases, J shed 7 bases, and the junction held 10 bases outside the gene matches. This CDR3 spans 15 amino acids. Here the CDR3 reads CASSVSLAGLREQYF. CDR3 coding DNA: TGTGCCAGCAGCGTTAGCCTAGCGGGGTTGCGGGAGCAGTACTTC.

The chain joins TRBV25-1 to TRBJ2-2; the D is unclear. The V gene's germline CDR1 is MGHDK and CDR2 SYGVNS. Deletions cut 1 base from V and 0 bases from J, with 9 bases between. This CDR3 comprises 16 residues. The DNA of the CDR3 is TGTGCCAGCAGTGAATTTTGGGATTCGAACACCGGGGAGCTGTTTTTT. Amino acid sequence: CASSEFWDSNTGELFF.

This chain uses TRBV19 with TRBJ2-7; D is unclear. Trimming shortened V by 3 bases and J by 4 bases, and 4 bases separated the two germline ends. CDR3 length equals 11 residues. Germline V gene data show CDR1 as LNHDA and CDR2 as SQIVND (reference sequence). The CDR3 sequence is CASSMGYEQYF. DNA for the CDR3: TGTGCCAGTAGTATGGGTTACGAGCAGTACTTC.

The CDR3 loop is CASSSTANYGYTF. The DNA of the CDR3 is TGTGCCAGCAGCTCGACAGCAAACTATGGCTACACCTTC. V usage is TRBV11-1 and J usage is TRBJ1-2; TRBD1 is a possible D gene (5 bases). In germline, CDR1 is SGHAT, CDR2 FQDESV (reference sequence). V was pared by 4 bases and J by 2 bases, with 8 bases between. The CDR3 loop spans 13 amino acids. Filled out from reference TRBV11-1 and TRBJ1-2, the complete variable domain reads EAEVAQSPRYKITEKSQAVAFWCDPISGHATLYWYRQILGQGPELLVQFQDESVVDDSQLPKDRFSAERLKGVDSTLKIQPAELGDSAMYLCASSSTANYGYTFGSGTRLTVV.

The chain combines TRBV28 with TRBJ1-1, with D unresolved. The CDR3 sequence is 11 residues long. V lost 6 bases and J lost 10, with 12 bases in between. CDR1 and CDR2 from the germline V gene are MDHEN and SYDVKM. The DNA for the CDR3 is TGTGCCAGCAGACCCAGGTCTTCAGCTTTCTTT. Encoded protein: CASRPRSSAFF.

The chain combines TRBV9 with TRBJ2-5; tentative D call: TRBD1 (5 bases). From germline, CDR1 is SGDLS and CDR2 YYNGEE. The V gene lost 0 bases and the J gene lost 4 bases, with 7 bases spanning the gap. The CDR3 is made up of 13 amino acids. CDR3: CASSVARVETQYF. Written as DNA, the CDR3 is TGTGCCAGCAGCGTAGCCAGGGTAGAGACCCAGTACTTC.

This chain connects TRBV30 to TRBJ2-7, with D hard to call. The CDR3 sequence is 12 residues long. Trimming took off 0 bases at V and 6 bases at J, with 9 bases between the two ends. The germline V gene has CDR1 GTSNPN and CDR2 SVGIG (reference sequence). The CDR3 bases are TGTGCCTGGAGTGTACCCACGGTCGAGCAGTACTTC. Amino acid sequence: CAWSVPTVEQYF.

CDR3 residues: CASSLESDWQGLASSYEQYF. The CDR3 nucleotides are TGTGCCAGCAGCTTAGAAAGTGATTGGCAGGGACTAGCGAGCTCCTACGAGCAGTACTTC. The chain recombines TRBV7-6 with TRBJ2-7; 10 positions match TRBD2. The germline gives CDR1 SGHVS, CDR2 FNYEAQ. Trimming at V came to 1 base and at J to 0 bases, leaving 15 bases not matched to a gene. The CDR3 loop spans 20 amino acids.